This TCR beta chain stems from a study of blood T cell repertoires in COVID-19. Here immunoSEQ multiplex PCR was the method, and the copy in TCRdb shows in-frame clones only, minus some. The table has approximately 280,000 clones, about 90% seen once. The sequence was obtained from a woman in her thirties who had recovered from COVID-19. Sample: peripheral blood.

CDR3 sequence: CASSLGDTAYNEQFF. In nucleotides, the CDR3 is TGTGCCAGCAGTCTCGGGGACACTGCCTACAATGAGCAGTTCTTC. The rearrangement joins TRBV6-2 or TRBV6-3 to TRBJ2-1, with D maybe TRBD1 (6 bases). CDR1 and CDR2 from the germline V gene are MNHEY and SVGEGT. This CDR3 contains 15 residues. V lost 5 bases to trimming and J lost 2 bases, with 13 bases between them.